Following are 3 T cell receptor beta chains from one sample sequenced in a study of glioma-infiltrating T cells after dendritic cell vaccination. Libraries were prepared by immunoSEQ multiplex PCR; TCRdb keeps only in-frame clonotypes and omits some of them. Here the sample spans around 89,000 clones, 70% to 90% being singletons. Sequenced material: blood, taken before dendritic cell vaccination. Source of these receptors: a human donor with glioblastoma.

The J gene is TRBJ2-7, the V gene TRBV9; maybe TRBD2 (7 bases). Between the trimmed V and J ends, which lost 0 bases and 6 bases, there was a span of 10 bases. The CDR3 is 13 amino acids. The germline V gene has CDR1 SGDLS and CDR2 YYNGEE. The CDR3, as DNA: TGTGCCAGCAGCGTAGAGGGGGGGCCCGAGCAGTACTTC. Protein product: CASSVEGGPEQYF.

V usage is TRBV28 and J usage is TRBJ1-2, with 8 bases matching TRBD1. This CDR3 has 13 residues. Germline CDR1 is MDHEN and CDR2 is SYDVKM. V shed 10 bases and J 4 bases; nucleotides not matched to a gene: 8. The CDR3 protein is CATKQGVGYGYTF. CDR3 nucleotides: TGTGCCACCAAACAGGGGGTTGGCTATGGCTACACCTTC.

V usage is TRBV6-1 and J usage is TRBJ1-3; the D is unclear. This CDR3 has 15 residues. Germline V CDR1 and CDR2: MNHNS, SASEGT. With 3 bases removed from V and 0 bases from J, the gap between germline ends came to 9 bases. CDR3 in amino acids: CASSDIRFSGNTIYF. The CDR3 coding sequence is TGTGCCAGCAGTGATATTCGGTTCTCTGGAAACACCATATATTTT.